Reported below is one T cell receptor beta chain. This entry comes from a study of blood T cell repertoires in COVID-19. Overall study context: From the United States, Italy and Spain came samples of acute and convalescent COVID-19. T cells, B-cell-depleted T cells, or PBMCs provided the cDNA or gDNA that served as material.

J was trimmed by 5 bases and V by 4 bases; bases with no gene match: 7. There are 16 residues in the CDR3. Germline values: CDR1 KGHDR, CDR2 SFDVKD. How the authors handled the data: Amplification of reference gene primers was used by the study to estimate nucleated cell counts. Sequenced by immunoSEQ multiplex PCR; TCRdb stores in-frame clones only, minus some. The V and J calls and clone size were taken over from that table, and D and trimming were inferred from the DNA. The sample comprises about 150,000 clones, 88% of which are singletons, and 2.3% rests with the top ten. The chain couples TRBV24-1 to TRBJ2-1, with TRBD1 matching 10 bases. The TCR was taken from a human donor in a cohort sampled during active COVID-19. The sequencing sample was made of peripheral blood. The CDR3 DNA reads TGTGCCACCAGTGACACCGGGACAGGGGACAACAATGAGCAGTTCTTC. The encoded protein is CATSDTGTGDNNEQFF.